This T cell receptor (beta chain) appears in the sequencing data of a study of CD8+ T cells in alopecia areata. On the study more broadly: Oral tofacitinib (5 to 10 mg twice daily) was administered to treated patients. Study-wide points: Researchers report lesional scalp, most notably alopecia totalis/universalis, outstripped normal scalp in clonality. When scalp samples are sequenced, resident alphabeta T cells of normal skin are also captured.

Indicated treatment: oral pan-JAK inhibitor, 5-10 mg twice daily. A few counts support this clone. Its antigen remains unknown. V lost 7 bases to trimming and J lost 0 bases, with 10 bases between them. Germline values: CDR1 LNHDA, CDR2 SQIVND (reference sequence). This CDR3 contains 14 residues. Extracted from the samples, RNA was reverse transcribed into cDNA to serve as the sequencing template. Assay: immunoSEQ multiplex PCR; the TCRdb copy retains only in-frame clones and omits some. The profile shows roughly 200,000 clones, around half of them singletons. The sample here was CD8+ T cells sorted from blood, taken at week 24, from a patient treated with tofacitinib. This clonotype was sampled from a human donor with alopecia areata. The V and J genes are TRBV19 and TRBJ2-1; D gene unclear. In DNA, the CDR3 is TGTGCCAGTACTGAACAGAGCTCCTACAATGAGCAGTTCTTC. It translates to CASTEQSSYNEQFF.